A selection of T cell receptor beta chains follows, all from one sample in a study of beta chain features in type 1 diabetes. Method: immunoSEQ multiplex PCR; TCRdb's copy keeps in-frame clones and lacks some. Of hundreds of thousands of clones listed, more than 12% are singletons. Sequenced: naive CD4+ T cells from blood. These receptor sequences come from a man younger than 30 with type 1 diabetes. CDR3s include the opening cysteine and the closing phenylalanine or tryptophan. Fields, in order: V gene, CDR3 protein.

V gene: TRBV18
CDR3 protein: CASSTGAGQPQHF

V gene: TRBV25-1
CDR3 protein: CASSAPLGGGTYEQYF

V gene: TRBV7-2
CDR3 protein: CASSQRLAGDSEQYF

V gene: TRBV30
CDR3 protein: CAWSGIVAGLAGARLSYNEQFF

V gene: TRBV11-1
CDR3 protein: CASSPHLAVLSTDTQYF

V gene: TRBV15
CDR3 protein: CATSRDSGQGVNYGYTF

V gene: TRBV7-2
CDR3 protein: CASSLAAGPYEQYF

V gene: TRBV7-9
CDR3 protein: CASSLGVDTEAFF

V gene: TRBV30
CDR3 protein: CAWTRGGETQYF

V gene: TRBV5-5
CDR3 protein: CASSFSGGVMGANVLTF

V gene: TRBV28
CDR3 protein: CASSQQLLEQYF

V gene: TRBV2
CDR3 protein: CASSELGLAGEQFF

V gene: TRBV2
CDR3 protein: CASTPLDAQETQYF

V gene: TRBV5-6
CDR3 protein: CASSSGTAVSYSPLHF

V gene: TRBV11-2
CDR3 protein: CASSSTGLTIYGYTF

V gene: TRBV25-1
CDR3 protein: CASSETGTEAFF

V gene: TRBV10-3
CDR3 protein: CAISDQRRATQYF

V gene: TRBV6-5
CDR3 protein: CASSYSTGSSYEQYF

V gene: TRBV5-1
CDR3 protein: CASILYPGSDNEQFF

V gene: TRBV7-2
CDR3 protein: CASSSRGRGEKLFF

V gene: TRBV10-1
CDR3 protein: CASSAGDRAYNEQFF

V gene: TRBV7-9
CDR3 protein: CASSKTKEGEKLFF

V gene: TRBV18
CDR3 protein: CASSPRDPGEGNQPQHF

V gene: TRBV4-3
CDR3 protein: CASSRASGGGSSYNEQFF

V gene: TRBV27
CDR3 protein: CASRVGRGSNTEAFF

V gene: TRBV14
CDR3 protein: CASSQGARPEAFF

V gene: TRBV5-6
CDR3 protein: CASSLNGGQQFF

V gene: TRBV29-1
CDR3 protein: CSAEGRAQSTDTQYF

V gene: TRBV9
CDR3 protein: CASSAGTYGNTIYF

V gene: TRBV18
CDR3 protein: CASSLQGASGYGYTF

V gene: TRBV14
CDR3 protein: CASSPRDRVDTQYF

V gene: TRBV5-1
CDR3 protein: CASSPDGSKMDTQYF

V gene: TRBV19
CDR3 protein: CASLSATDTQYF

V gene: TRBV25-1
CDR3 protein: CASGLQGAGTDTQYF

V gene: TRBV5-1
CDR3 protein: CASSSGAAASYEQYF

V gene: TRBV29-1
CDR3 protein: CSVGRTGGSETQYF

V gene: TRBV9
CDR3 protein: CASSVGSRMEKLFF

V gene: TRBV7-2
CDR3 protein: CASSLGGVPYEQYF

V gene: TRBV11-2
CDR3 protein: CASSFHSQSTDTQYF

V gene: TRBV18
CDR3 protein: CASSPGPGYNEQFF

V gene: TRBV10-3
CDR3 protein: CAISNQGPGSQPQHF

V gene: TRBV28
CDR3 protein: CASSLLAPGSEQPQHF

V gene: TRBV2
CDR3 protein: CASREQGNTEAFF

V gene: TRBV9
CDR3 protein: CASSPRGRNSPLHF

V gene: TRBV14
CDR3 protein: CASSPSPGGRLPDTQYF

V gene: TRBV7-3
CDR3 protein: CATSGFSGELFF

V gene: TRBV2
CDR3 protein: CASSPRGFNYGYTF

V gene: TRBV25-1
CDR3 protein: CASSGGGRGTDTQYF

V gene: TRBV9
CDR3 protein: CAAGQSLTDTQYF

V gene: TRBV11-2
CDR3 protein: CASRRGIQETQYF

V gene: TRBV19
CDR3 protein: CASSIRGEAYEQYF

V gene: TRBV5-1
CDR3 protein: CASSSPGGSTDTQYF

V gene: TRBV28
CDR3 protein: CASSYKTSRFYF

V gene: TRBV7-3
CDR3 protein: CASSPGPNTGELFF

V gene: TRBV29-1
CDR3 protein: CSVAVENYGYTF

V gene: TRBV9
CDR3 protein: CASSVGRINQPQHF

V gene: TRBV2
CDR3 protein: CASSESGRGTPLHF

V gene: TRBV10-3
CDR3 protein: CAISESRGAGAFF

V gene: TRBV18
CDR3 protein: CASSPARSSGNTIYF